The following is a TCR beta chain sequence with its context. An equimolar mix of two oligonucleotides served as the beta constant-region primer for TRBC1 and TRBC2. TCRdb fed the UMI-ligation and nested PCR reads into MiXCR, producing one record per CDR3 protein. The sample holds under 150,000 distinct CDR3 sequences; about 18% are singletons and the top ten take just over 0.14%. This record comes from a study of naive and memory T cell subsets. Germline V gene lookup returns CDR1 SEHNR and CDR2 FQNEAQ (reference sequence). The V gene lost 4 bases and the J gene lost 0 bases, with 9 bases spanning the gap. The CDR3 has 14 amino acids.

The sequencing sample was made of naive CD4+ T cells from blood. The rearrangement joins TRBV7-9 to TRBJ1-1, with TRBD1 as a possible D gene (6 bases). The TCR was taken from a human donor in good health. DNA of the CDR3: TGTGCCAGCAGCTCACAGGGTGTGAACACTGAAGCTTTCTTT. Amino acids: CASSSQGVNTEAFF.